Below are 28 T cell receptor beta chains sequenced from a single sample in a study of T cells in Graves' hyperthyroidism and ophthalmopathy. RNA transcripts yielded amplified TCR beta CDR3 regions. The HTBI primer set served for first-round RT-PCR of the TCR CDR3. TCRdb ran MiXCR on the multiplex PCR reads and lists one entry per CDR3 protein. The data contain about 840,000 distinct CDR3 sequences, 35% to 40% of them singletons. Sequencing was performed on blood. The receptor source for this set is a man aged 18 to 30 with Graves' hyperthyroidism.

This clonotype was recorded at least ten times. The chain uses TRBV19 and TRBJ1-5; TRBD1 agrees at 7 bases. Trimming removed 4 bases from V and 5 bases from J; junction bases left unmatched: 2. Germline CDR1 reads LNHDA; CDR2 reads SQIVND (reference sequence). This CDR3 is 13 amino acids long. The CDR3 sequence is CASSRDSDQPQHF. CDR3 coding DNA: TGTGCCAGTAGTAGGGACAGCGATCAGCCCCAGCATTTT.

This rearrangement joins TRBV7-2 to TRBJ1-1; D is uncertain. Germline values: CDR1 SGHTA, CDR2 FQGNSA. Trimming removed 6 bases at V and 7 bases at J, with 15 bases between. CDR3 length: 13 amino acids. The CDR3 region has the DNA TGTGCCAGCAGTATTCGACACGCGGATGAAGCTTTCTTT. It is translated as CASSIRHADEAFF.

This clonotype was seen at least ten times. The chain's CDR3 is CASSHGQFYGYTF. For the CDR3, the DNA is TGTGCCAGCAGCCATGGGCAGTTCTATGGCTACACCTTC. This rearrangement joins TRBV14 to TRBJ1-2; D remains unclear. Germline loops: CDR1 SGHDN, CDR2 FVKESK. Trimming cost V 3 bases and J 4 bases, with 9 bases left between them. The CDR3 is 13 amino acids.

The chain is built from TRBV7-3 and TRBJ2-7; possible D gene TRBD2, 6 bases. This CDR3 is built from 14 residues. V lost 7 bases to trimming and J lost 9 bases, with 22 bases between them. The germline V gene encodes CDR1 SGHTA and CDR2 FQGTGA. The CDR3 bases are TGTGCCAGCATTCCCGGGACTCTAGGCATTGGGCAGTACTTC. This encodes CASIPGTLGIGQYF.

This clonotype was observed a handful of times. As DNA, the CDR3 is TGCGCCAGCAGCTTGGCAGCAGGGCTAACTGAAGCTTTCTTT. This codes for CASSLAAGLTEAFF. The chain links TRBV5-1 to TRBJ1-1; D is perhaps TRBD1 (5 bases). CDR3 length: 14 amino acids. The germline V gene has CDR1 SGHRS and CDR2 YFSETQ. The V gene lost 0 bases and the J gene lost 5 bases, with 11 bases spanning the gap.

V gene TRBV2 combines with J gene TRBJ2-6, with 7 bases fitting TRBD1. V gave up 7 bases and J gave up 2 bases; unmatched junction bases: 8. The germline V gene has CDR1 SNHLY and CDR2 FYNNEI. This CDR3 contains 16 residues. CDR3 loop: CASTGQLNTGANVLTF. The CDR3 nucleotides read TGTGCCAGCACGGGACAGTTGAACACTGGGGCCAACGTCCTGACTTTC.

This clonotype was observed a few times. This chain joins TRBV7-3 and TRBJ2-5, with D tentatively TRBD2 (6 bases). Per germline, CDR1 SGHTA and CDR2 FQGTGA. V was pared by 3 bases and J by 1 base, with 12 bases between. This CDR3 is built from 15 residues. In DNA, the CDR3 is TGTGCCAGCAGCTTGGCCGGGACTCCCCAAGAGACCCAGTACTTC. It encodes CASSLAGTPQETQYF.

This chain connects TRBV9 to TRBJ2-2, with 7 bases fitting TRBD1. CDR3 length: 18 amino acids. CDR1 is SGDLS, CDR2 YYNGEE, per germline. V trimming: 1 base; J trimming: 2 bases; junction bases outside the gene matches: 11. CDR3 DNA: TGTGCCAGCAGCGTAAGACCACAGGGGTCTGGAAACACCGGGGAGCTGTTTTTT. Translated, it gives CASSVRPQGSGNTGELFF.

This clonotype was seen only once. The chain combines TRBV29-1 with TRBJ2-1, with 10 bases aligning to TRBD2. This CDR3 comprises 13 residues. The J segment lost 9 bases and the V segment lost 8 bases, leaving 10 bases of the junction unmatched. Germline V CDR1 and CDR2: SQVTM, ANQGSEA. The chain's CDR3 is CSSISGRSGEQFF. The CDR3 region has the DNA TGCAGCAGCATTAGCGGGAGGTCCGGTGAGCAGTTCTTC.

This clonotype was recorded many times. V gene TRBV20-1 combines with J gene TRBJ1-2; D ambiguous. This CDR3 comprises 13 residues. The V gene's germline CDR1 is DFQATT and CDR2 SNEGSKA (reference sequence). V lost 0 bases and J 6 bases, leaving 11 bases between the germline ends. The CDR3 loop is CSARDLDGNGYTF. In DNA form, the CDR3 reads TGCAGTGCTAGAGATCTGGACGGGAATGGCTACACCTTC.

The chain recombines TRBV7-2 with TRBJ2-7; 8 bases map to TRBD2. Germline-derived CDR1 and CDR2 are SGHTA and FQGNSA. The V and J ends lost 4 bases and 5 bases, in that order; junction bases with no gene match: 7. The CDR3 runs to 14 residues. DNA for the CDR3: TGTGCCAGCAGCTACGCCGGACTAGCCCACGAGCAGTACTTC. As protein: CASSYAGLAHEQYF.

Regarding this clonotype: Its ends do not fully match the called genes, so a read error is possible. J is TRBJ1-2 and V is TRBV7-3, with 7 bases matching TRBD1. The CDR3 loop spans 14 amino acids. From germline, CDR1 is SGHTA and CDR2 FQGTGA. CDR3 protein: CASSGDSDNYGYTF. The CDR3 DNA sequence: TGTGCTAGCAGCGGGGACAGCGACAACTATGGCTACACCTTC.

A few counts support this clonotype. V is TRBV20-1 and J is TRBJ1-5, with 10 bases matching TRBD1. Germline assignment: CDR1 DFQATT and CDR2 SNEGSKA (reference sequence). This CDR3 has 13 amino acids. V gave up 5 bases and J gave up 7 bases; unmatched junction bases: 5. As DNA, the CDR3 is TGCAGTGCTCGGACAGGGGGAGGACAGCCCCAGCATTTT. This translates into CSARTGGGQPQHF.

CDR3 DNA: TGTGCCAGCAGCTTGGAAGTAGGGCAAGGGGCCCAGTACTTC. It specifies CASSLEVGQGAQYF. The chain couples TRBV5-6 to TRBJ2-5; D perhaps matches TRBD1 (5 bases). Germline V gives CDR1 SGHDT, CDR2 YYEEEE. Trimming took off 0 bases at V and 9 bases at J, with 15 bases between the two ends. This CDR3 has 14 amino acids. Full variable domain (missing parts from reference TRBV5-6 and TRBJ2-5): DAGVTQSPTHLIKTRGQQVTLRCSPKSGHDTVSWYQQALGQGPQFIFQYYEEEERQRGNFPDRFSGHQFPNYSSELNVNALLLGDSALYLCASSLEVGQGAQYFGPGTRLLVL.

This clonotype showed up many times. The rearrangement uses TRBV29-1 and TRBJ1-2; 7 bases are a match to TRBD1. Germline V gene lookup returns CDR1 SQVTM and CDR2 ANQGSEA. There are 12 residues in the CDR3. Unmatched junction bases numbered 5, after V lost 7 bases and J lost 3 bases. The CDR3 loop is CSGGQDYYGYTF. DNA for the CDR3: TGCAGCGGTGGACAGGACTACTATGGCTACACCTTC.

This clonotype has ten or more counts. This chain links TRBV5-1 with TRBJ1-6; D gene ambiguous. CDR1 is SGHRS, CDR2 YFSETQ, per germline. The CDR3 length is 15 residues. The V end was cut by 6 bases, the J end by 7 bases, with 17 bases between. The CDR3 DNA sequence: TGCGCCAGCACTCCATGGGCGTCTGCGAATTCACCCCTCCACTTT. Translation gives CASTPWASANSPLHF. The full variable domain, completed using reference TRBV5-1 and TRBJ1-6, is KAGVTQTPRYLIKTRGQQVTLSCSPISGHRSVSWYQQTPGQGLQFLFEYFSETQRNKGNFPGRFSGRQFSNSRSEMNVSTLELGDSALYLCASTPWASANSPLHFGNGTRLTVT.

This clonotype has a count of ten or more. This sequence joins TRBV6-5 and TRBJ1-5; 8 nucleotides agree with TRBD1. V lost 7 bases to trimming and J lost 6 bases; unmatched junction nucleotides: 11. The CDR3 is 15 residues long. Per germline, CDR1 MNHEY and CDR2 SVGAGI. CDR3 DNA sequence: TGTGCCAGCACCGACCCGGACAGGGAGGGTCAGCCCCAGCATTTT. Translation: CASTDPDREGQPQHF.

The rearrangement uses TRBV9 and TRBJ2-7; 13 bases match TRBD2. With 0 bases clipped from V and 5 bases from J, the junction kept 5 bases outside the gene matches. The V gene's germline CDR1 is SGDLS and CDR2 YYNGEE. This CDR3 contains 16 residues. Written as DNA, the CDR3 is TGTGCCAGCAGCGTAGAAGGACTAGCGGGAGTCGACGAGCAGTACTTC. Translation: CASSVEGLAGVDEQYF.

In its sample, this clonotype was seen many times. The gene calls are TRBV5-1 and TRBJ2-7; unclear D gene. The CDR3 covers 11 residues. The ends were cut back, 3 bases at V and 6 bases at J, with 7 bases in the middle. CDR1 is SGHRS, CDR2 YFSETQ, per germline. CDR3 sequence reads: CASSSNLEQYF. CDR3 bases: TGCGCCAGCAGCTCCAACCTCGAGCAGTACTTC.

The chain couples TRBV6-6 to TRBJ1-1; D uncertain. V was cut by 6 bases and J by 3 bases, with 14 bases left in between. In germline, CDR1 is MNHNY, CDR2 SVGAGI (reference sequence). The CDR3 sequence is 14 residues long. The CDR3: CASRLSDGDTEAFF. The CDR3 bases are TGTGCCAGCAGGTTGTCAGATGGAGACACTGAAGCTTTCTTT.

This rearrangement joins TRBV7-9 to TRBJ1-1, with D uncertain. Germline V lookup: CDR1 SEHNR, CDR2 FQNEAQ (reference sequence). The CDR3 loop spans 16 amino acids. V lost 6 bases and J 0 bases, leaving 17 bases between the germline ends. In nucleotides, the CDR3 is TGTGCCAGCAGTTACGGCCTGCAAGTCTTGAACACTGAAGCTTTCTTT. Amino acid sequence: CASSYGLQVLNTEAFF. The full variable domain, with the rest looked up from reference TRBV7-9 and TRBJ1-1, is DTGVSQNPRHKITKRGQNVTFRCDPISEHNRLYWYRQTLGQGPEFLTYFQNEAQLEKSRLLSDRFSAERPKGSFSTLEIQRTEQGDSAMYLCASSYGLQVLNTEAFFGQGTRLTVV.

V and J are TRBV3-1 and TRBJ1-3; TRBD1 might be the D (5 bases). The V end was cut by 1 base, the J end by 8 bases, with 12 bases between. The V gene's germline CDR1 is LGHDT and CDR2 YNNKEL (reference sequence). CDR3 length equals 14 residues. This CDR3 is CASSQGSGGYTIYF. CDR3 bases: TGTGCCAGCAGCCAAGGGTCCGGGGGATACACCATATATTTT.

This rearrangement joins TRBV29-1 to TRBJ2-2; perhaps TRBD2 as D (6 bases). This CDR3 has 13 residues. CDR1 SQVTM and CDR2 ANQGSEA come from the germline V gene. The V end was cut by 7 bases, the J end by 0 bases, with 9 bases between. The CDR3 DNA follows: TGCAGCGGGAGGGCCGCGAACACCGGGGAGCTGTTTTTT. It yields the protein CSGRAANTGELFF.

This clonotype occurred a few times. The chain uses TRBV20-1 and TRBJ2-5; the match to TRBD2 covers 9 bases. V shed 5 bases and J 1 base; nucleotides not matched to a gene: 8. CDR1 is DFQATT and CDR2 is SNEGSKA in the germline V gene (reference sequence). The CDR3 spans 15 residues. The CDR3 DNA sequence: TGCAGTGCTCCCCGTGGTAGCGGGGGCCAAGAGACCCAGTACTTC. Translated, it gives CSAPRGSGGQETQYF.

The genes are TRBV10-3 and TRBJ2-2; 9 positions agree with TRBD2. Unmatched junction bases numbered 10, after V lost 10 bases and J lost 7 bases. This CDR3 contains 14 residues. Germline V gene lookup returns CDR1 ENHRY and CDR2 SYGVKD. DNA for the CDR3: TGTGCCAGCACTCCGGGACTAGCTATCGGGGAGCTGTTTTTT. This gives the protein CASTPGLAIGELFF.

A few counts support this clonotype. This CDR3 reads CSASTRDSINQPQHF. The CDR3 DNA reads TGCAGTGCTAGCACCCGGGACAGCATCAATCAGCCCCAGCATTTT. J is TRBJ1-5 and V is TRBV20-1; 7 bases are shared with TRBD1. V lost 3 bases and J lost 3; bases outside the gene matches: 8. There are 15 residues in the CDR3. Looked up from germline, CDR1 is DFQATT and CDR2 is SNEGSKA (reference sequence).

This clonotype was seen many times. This chain links TRBV29-1 with TRBJ2-7, with D perhaps TRBD1 (5 bases). Germline CDR1 is SQVTM and CDR2 is ANQGSEA. There are 11 residues in the CDR3. V lost 5 bases, J lost 2 bases, and 7 bases lay in between. The CDR3 region is CSVLRAYEQYF. The CDR3 nucleotides are TGCAGCGTTCTCAGGGCCTACGAGCAGTACTTC.

Points on this clonotype: A much larger clone lies one base from this, so it may be a read error. The chain employs TRBV20-1 and TRBJ2-5; D may be TRBD2 (6 bases). CDR3 size: 14 residues. The V end lost 6 bases, the J end lost 1 base, and 15 bases lay between the germline ends. CDR1 and CDR2 from the germline V gene are DFQATT and SNEGSKA (reference sequence). The DNA of the CDR3 is TGCAGTGCCCTTAGGAATAGCGGCCAAGAGACCCAGTACTTC. It encodes CSALRNSGQETQYF.